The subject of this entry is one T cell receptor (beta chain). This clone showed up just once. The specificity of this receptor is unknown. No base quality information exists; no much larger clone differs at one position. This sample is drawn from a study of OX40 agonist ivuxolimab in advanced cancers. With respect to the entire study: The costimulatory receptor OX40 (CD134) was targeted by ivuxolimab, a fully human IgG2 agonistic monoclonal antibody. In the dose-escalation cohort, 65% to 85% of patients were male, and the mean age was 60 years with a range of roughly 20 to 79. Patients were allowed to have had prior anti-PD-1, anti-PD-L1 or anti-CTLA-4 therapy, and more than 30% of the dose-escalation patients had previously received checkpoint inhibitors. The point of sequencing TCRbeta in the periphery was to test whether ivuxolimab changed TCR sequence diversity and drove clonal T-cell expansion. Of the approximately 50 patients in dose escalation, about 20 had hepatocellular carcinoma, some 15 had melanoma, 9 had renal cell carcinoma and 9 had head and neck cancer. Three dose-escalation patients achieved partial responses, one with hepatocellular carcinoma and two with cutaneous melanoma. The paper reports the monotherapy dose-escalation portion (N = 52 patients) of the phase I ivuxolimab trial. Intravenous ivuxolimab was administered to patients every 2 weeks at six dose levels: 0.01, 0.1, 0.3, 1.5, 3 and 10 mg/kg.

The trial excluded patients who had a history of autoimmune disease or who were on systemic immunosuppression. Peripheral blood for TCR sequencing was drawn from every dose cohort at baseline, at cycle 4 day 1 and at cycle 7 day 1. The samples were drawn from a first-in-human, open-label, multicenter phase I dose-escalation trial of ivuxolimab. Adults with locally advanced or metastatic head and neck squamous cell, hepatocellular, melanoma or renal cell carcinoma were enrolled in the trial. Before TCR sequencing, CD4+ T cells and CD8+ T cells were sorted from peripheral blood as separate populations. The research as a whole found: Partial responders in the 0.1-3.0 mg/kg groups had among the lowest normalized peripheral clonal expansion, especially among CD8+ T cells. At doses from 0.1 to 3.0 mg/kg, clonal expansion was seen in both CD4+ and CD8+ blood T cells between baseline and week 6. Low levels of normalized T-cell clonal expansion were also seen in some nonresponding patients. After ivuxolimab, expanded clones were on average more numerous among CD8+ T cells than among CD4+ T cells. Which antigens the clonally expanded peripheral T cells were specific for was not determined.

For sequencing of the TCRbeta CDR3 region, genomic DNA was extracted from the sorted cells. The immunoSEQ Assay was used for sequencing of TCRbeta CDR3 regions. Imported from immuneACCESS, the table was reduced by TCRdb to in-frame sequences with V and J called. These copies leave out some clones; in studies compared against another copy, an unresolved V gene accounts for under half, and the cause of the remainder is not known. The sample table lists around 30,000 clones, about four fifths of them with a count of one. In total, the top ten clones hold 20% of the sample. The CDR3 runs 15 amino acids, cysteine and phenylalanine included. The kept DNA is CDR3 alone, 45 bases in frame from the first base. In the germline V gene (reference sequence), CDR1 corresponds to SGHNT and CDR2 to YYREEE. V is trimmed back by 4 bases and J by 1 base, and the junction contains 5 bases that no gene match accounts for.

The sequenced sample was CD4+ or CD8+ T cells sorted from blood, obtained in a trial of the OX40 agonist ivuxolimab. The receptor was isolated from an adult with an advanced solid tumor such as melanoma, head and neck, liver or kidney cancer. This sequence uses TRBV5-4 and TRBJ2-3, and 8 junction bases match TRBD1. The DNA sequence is TGTGCCAGCAGCCCTGGGACAGGCCGCACAGATACGCAGTATTTT. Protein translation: CASSPGTGRTDTQYF.